Only a few counts were recorded for the clone carrying this TCR beta chain. These data come from a study of T-cell reconstitution after alpha-beta-depleted transplantation in children. This CDR3 comprises 19 residues. Germline lookup yields CDR1 KGHDR and CDR2 SFDVKD. The V and J ends lost 2 bases and 4 bases, in that order; junction bases with no gene match: 18. A library of TCRbeta sequences, prepared with unique molecular identifiers, was generated. TCRdb reanalysed the PCR reads using MiXCR and keeps one entry per CDR3 protein. The table includes hundreds of thousands of distinct CDR3 sequences, about 12% detected once.

This clonotype originated in a human donor who donated a stem cell graft to a child with combined immunodeficiency. The sequencing here drew on PBMCs from the stem cell graft donor, taken from the stem cell graft. The V and J genes are TRBV24-1 and TRBJ2-5; 7 positions match TRBD2. CDR3 sequence: CATSDSGGKGHPGGETQYF. The DNA for the CDR3 is TGTGCCACCAGTGATTCTGGTGGGAAAGGACACCCGGGGGGAGAGACCCAGTACTTC.